Presented here are 15 T cell receptor beta chains from one specimen sequenced in a study of T cell responses to AZD1222 COVID-19 vaccine. The protocol was immunoSEQ multiplex PCR, while the TCRdb copy is restricted to in-frame clones and leaves out a portion. This sample has about 150,000 clones, with around 93% found just once. The material was peripheral blood, obtained on day 0 of AZD1222 vaccination. Receptors originate from an adult in good health.

The genes are TRBV7-9 and TRBJ1-5; no reliable D call. The CDR3 totals 12 residues. V gave up 3 bases and J gave up 5 bases, with 5 bases separating them. CDR1 and CDR2 from the germline V gene are SEHNR and FQNEAQ (reference sequence). The CDR3 DNA sequence: TGTGCCAGCAGCTTTCGGGATCAGCCCCAGCATTTT. Amino acids: CASSFRDQPQHF.

V gene TRBV12-3 or TRBV12-4 combines with J gene TRBJ1-2; no firm D call. The CDR3 extends over 13 amino acids. Deletions cut 6 bases from V and 3 bases from J, with 11 bases between. CDR3 coding DNA: TGTGCCAGCAGCAATACAGTGGACTATGGCTACACCTTC. Amino acids: CASSNTVDYGYTF.

This chain links TRBV4-1 with TRBJ2-2, with 10 bases aligning to TRBD2. Germline-derived CDR1 and CDR2 are MGHRA and YSYEKL. There are 15 residues in the CDR3. V shed 4 bases and J 7 bases; nucleotides not matched to a gene: 6. CDR3 region: CASSPSGGGLGELFF. CDR3 sequence (DNA): TGCGCCAGCAGCCCTAGCGGGGGAGGTCTCGGGGAGCTGTTTTTT.

This chain joins TRBV2 and TRBJ2-1, with TRBD1 as a possible D gene (5 bases). CDR3 length: 14 amino acids. V lost 6 bases and J 1 base, leaving 10 bases between the germline ends. Germline V gene data show CDR1 as SNHLY and CDR2 as FYNNEI. The CDR3 loop reads CASSADSSYNEQFF. The DNA of the CDR3 is TGTGCCAGCAGCGCAGACAGTTCCTACAATGAGCAGTTCTTC.

The V call is TRBV9, the J call TRBJ2-1, with D perhaps being TRBD1 or TRBD2 (5 bases each). Germline CDR1 reads SGDLS; CDR2 reads YYNGEE. The CDR3 has 16 residues. Trimming removed 4 bases at V and 1 base at J, with 15 bases between. Here the CDR3 reads CASSPRDGYSYNEQFF. The CDR3 DNA reads TGTGCCAGCAGCCCCCGGGACGGCTATTCCTACAATGAGCAGTTCTTC.

The genes are TRBV7-9 and TRBJ1-6, with a weak D call TRBD1 (6 bases). CDR1 is SEHNR, CDR2 FQNEAQ, per germline (reference sequence). The CDR3 length is 15 residues. The germline V and J ends were trimmed by 1 base and 13 bases, with 17 bases remaining between them. CDR3 residues: CASSLVGHRSAPLHF. CDR3 nucleotide sequence: TGTGCCAGCAGCTTAGTGGGACACCGAAGTGCGCCCCTCCACTTT.

This chain links TRBV12-5 with TRBJ2-5, with D hard to call. The CDR3 is 13 amino acids. CDR1 and CDR2 (germline): LGHNT, FRNRAP. Written as DNA, the CDR3 is TGTGCAACAAGTCCACCCGGGCGGGAGACCCAGTACTTC. It yields the protein CATSPPGRETQYF.

The chain recombines TRBV11-2 with TRBJ1-1; D remains ambiguous. V was shortened by 5 bases and J by 2 bases, with 9 bases between the two germline ends. The CDR3 has 13 amino acids. Germline assignment: CDR1 SGHAT and CDR2 FQNNGV. The DNA for the CDR3 is TGTGCCAGCAGCAGCAACTACAACACTGAAGCTTTCTTT. It yields the protein CASSSNYNTEAFF.

The chain has TRBV2 and TRBJ1-2, with 7 bases fitting TRBD1. V lost 7 bases to trimming and J lost 0 bases; unmatched junction nucleotides: 14. CDR3 length: 17 amino acids. Per the germline V gene, CDR1 is SNHLY and CDR2 is FYNNEI. The CDR3 bases are TGTGCCAGCACCTCCCCGAGGGACAGCGAAACTAACTATGGCTACACCTTC. Protein sequence: CASTSPRDSETNYGYTF. Complete variable domain (other parts from reference TRBV2 and TRBJ1-2): EPEVTQTPSHQVTQMGQEVILRCVPISNHLYFYWYRQILGQKVEFLVSFYNNEISEKSEIFDDQFSVERPDGSNFTLKIRSTKLEDSAMYFCASTSPRDSETNYGYTFGSGTRLTVV.

This clone has more than one count but fewer than ten. The gene calls are TRBV2 and TRBJ1-6; maybe TRBD1 (5 bases). This CDR3 contains 23 residues. The germline V gene has CDR1 SNHLY and CDR2 FYNNEI. Deletions cut 6 bases from V and 0 bases from J, with 33 bases between. The CDR3, as DNA: TGTGCCAGCAGGACCACCTGGGGCATGCGAGGACCGAGGACAAGCTCCTATAATTCACCCCTCCACTTT. Encoded protein: CASRTTWGMRGPRTSSYNSPLHF.

This CDR3 is CASSQGARAEAFF. CDR3 nucleotides: TGTGCCAGCAGCCAGGGGGCGCGGGCTGAAGCTTTCTTT. The rearrangement joins TRBV5-4 to TRBJ1-1; 8 nucleotides align to TRBD1. There are 13 residues in the CDR3. Germline CDR1 and CDR2: SGHNT and YYREEE (reference sequence). J gave up 6 bases and V 4 bases, and 5 bases lay outside the gene matches.

The chain combines TRBV5-6 with TRBJ2-1, with 7 bases matching TRBD2. The J segment lost 0 bases and the V segment lost 1 base, leaving 1 base of the junction unmatched. Germline CDR1 is SGHDT and CDR2 is YYEEEE. CDR3 size: 15 residues. The CDR3 sequence is CASSLWGGSYNEQFF. As DNA, the CDR3 is TGTGCCAGCAGCTTGTGGGGGGGCTCCTACAATGAGCAGTTCTTC.

The chain couples TRBV6-1 to TRBJ2-7; no definite D call. CDR1 is MNHNS and CDR2 is SASEGT in the germline V gene. The CDR3 runs to 14 residues. V was clipped by 0 bases and J by 7 bases, with 13 bases between them. The DNA of the CDR3 is TGTGCCAGCAGTGAAGCGAACTCCCTCCGGGAGCAGTACTTC. This sequence encodes CASSEANSLREQYF.

V and J are TRBV5-1 and TRBJ2-7; the match to TRBD1 covers 8 bases. From germline, CDR1 is SGHRS and CDR2 YFSETQ. With V trimmed by 4 bases and J by 3 bases, 3 bases remained unmatched. The CDR3 totals 13 residues. The CDR3 is CASSRDRNYEQYF. The CDR3 DNA sequence: TGCGCCAGCAGCCGGGACAGGAACTACGAGCAGTACTTC.

The chain's CDR3 is CASSPAGGGSPLHF. The CDR3 DNA is TGTGCCAGCAGTCCTGCAGGTGGGGGTTCACCCCTCCACTTT. The chain is built from TRBV28 and TRBJ1-6; D is perhaps TRBD1 (5 bases). The CDR3 length is 14 residues. The V and J ends lost 5 bases and 9 bases respectively, with 14 bases between them. CDR1 is MDHEN, CDR2 SYDVKM, per germline.